This TCR beta chain comes out of a study of blood T cell repertoires in COVID-19. Overall study context: Some COVID-19 samples were acute and others convalescent; all came from the United States, Italy and Spain. The cDNA or gDNA used as material had been derived from T cells, B-cell-depleted T cells, or PBMCs.

Trimming stripped 6 bases from V and 6 bases from J, with 15 bases between. Germline V gene sequence: CDR1 MNHEY, CDR2 SVGEGT. The CDR3 totals 15 residues. In the original processing: Amplification with reference gene primers provided the estimates of nucleated cell counts. TCRdb's copy holds only in-frame clones and misses some; the assay was immunoSEQ multiplex PCR. The DNA was the basis for D and trimming; V, J and clone size are from that table. The sample lists 60,000 or so clones, roughly 77% occurring once. This clone has more than one count but fewer than ten. This receptor was taken from an elderly man with acute or convalescent COVID-19. Input material: peripheral blood. This sequence joins TRBV6-2 or TRBV6-3 and TRBJ1-6, with D possibly TRBD1 on 6 matching bases. This chain's CDR3 is CASSRLTGLNSPLHF. The DNA for the CDR3 is TGTGCCAGCAGCCGACTTACAGGGCTTAATTCACCCCTCCACTTT.